The rows below give T cell receptor beta chains drawn from one sample of a study of early T cells in non-severe SARS-CoV-2 infection. In TCRdb, the 5' RACE reads were re-called with MiXCR into one record per CDR3 protein. The table includes tens of thousands of distinct CDR3 sequences, 6% to 7% detected once. The material was whole blood, obtained at baseline. The receptors derive from an adult who was a healthcare worker with PCR-confirmed SARS-CoV-2 infection or an uninfected control (not recorded which). CDR3s include the opening cysteine and the closing phenylalanine or tryptophan. A D gene is named only where the DNA matches it firmly. A clone size is listed for some rows: how often the clone was seen (once, few, many), or a class if it is expanded.

v_gene,len,j_gene,abundance,d_gene,CDR3aa,CDR3nt
TRBV2,19,TRBJ2-6,few,TRBD1,CAAKLAPGQGEAGANVLTF,TGTGCCGCTAAACTTGCCCCGGGACAGGGGGAGGCTGGGGCCAACGTCCTGACTTTC
TRBV10-2,14,TRBJ2-7,many,TRBD2,CASSDVGGSYEQYF,TGCGCCAGCAGTGATGTGGGGGGGTCGTACGAGCAGTACTTC
TRBV29-1,15,TRBJ2-3,.,TRBD2,CSAAGGSGSTDTQYF,TGCAGCGCCGCCGGGGGTAGCGGGAGCACAGATACGCAGTATTTT
TRBV7-8,17,TRBJ1-6,many,.,CASSSALTAIDNSPLHF,TGTGCCAGCAGCTCCGCCCTGACAGCTATAGATAATTCACCCCTCCACTTT
TRBV18,11,TRBJ2-7,.,TRBD1,CASSGTGGEYF,TGTGCCAGCTCAGGCACAGGGGGCGAGTACTTC
TRBV27,14,TRBJ2-3,many,TRBD2,CASSLRGGTDTQYF,TGTGCCAGCAGTTTGCGGGGGGGGACAGATACGCAGTATTTT
TRBV20-1,10,TRBJ2-1,many,.,CSVSTREQFF,TGCAGTGTGTCCACCAGGGAGCAGTTCTTC
TRBV6-2/TRBV6-3,15,TRBJ2-2,.,.,CASSYRLGGPGELFF,TGTGCCAGCAGTTATCGACTAGGAGGGCCCGGGGAGCTGTTTTTT
TRBV12-3/TRBV12-4,17,TRBJ2-1,many,TRBD2,CASSLAKTSGVYNEQFF,TGTGCCAGCAGTTTAGCTAAGACTAGCGGGGTCTACAATGAGCAGTTCTTC
TRBV11-2,15,TRBJ2-3,many,.,CASSFSGLSTDTQYF,TGTGCCAGCAGCTTCTCGGGACTCAGCACAGATACGCAGTATTTT
TRBV19,14,TRBJ2-3,many,.,CASSIRGDPDTQYF,TGTGCCAGTAGTATAAGGGGAGACCCAGATACGCAGTATTTT
TRBV7-6,16,TRBJ2-6,many,.,CASSGGRNSGANVLTF,TGTGCCAGCAGCGGAGGAAGAAATTCTGGGGCCAACGTCCTGACTTTC
TRBV5-5,15,TRBJ1-3,.,.,CASSPGAARGNTIYF,TGTGCCAGCTCGCCGGGGGCAGCGAGAGGAAACACCATATATTTT
TRBV11-2,15,TRBJ2-7,many,TRBD1,CASSPGPGQVHEQYF,TGTGCCAGCAGCCCCGGCCCGGGACAGGTGCACGAGCAGTACTTC
TRBV20-1,14,TRBJ2-4,.,TRBD1,CSAPDRRAKNIQYF,TGCAGTGCCCCGGACAGGCGTGCCAAAAACATTCAGTACTTC
TRBV9,13,TRBJ2-1,few,.,CASSWGVYNEQFF,TGTGCCAGCAGCTGGGGGGTGTACAATGAGCAGTTCTTC
TRBV12-3/TRBV12-4,14,TRBJ2-5,many,.,CASSLLDSQATQYF,TGTGCCAGCAGTCTTCTAGACAGCCAGGCGACCCAGTACTTC
TRBV5-4,15,TRBJ2-3,.,.,CASSPGALSTDTQYF,TGTGCCAGCAGCCCTGGGGCCCTTAGCACAGATACGCAGTATTTT
TRBV4-3,16,TRBJ1-1,.,.,CASSQAPKGLNTEAFF,TGCGCCAGCAGCCAAGCCCCTAAGGGGTTGAACACTGAAGCTTTCTTT
TRBV6-6,11,TRBJ2-3,many,.,CASSPGSTQYF,TGTGCCAGCAGCCCGGGGAGTACGCAGTATTTT
TRBV11-2,16,TRBJ1-5,.,TRBD1,CASSPAGTGGNQPQHF,TGTGCCAGCAGCCCCGCCGGGACAGGGGGCAATCAGCCCCAGCATTTT
TRBV30,14,TRBJ2-7,.,.,CAWDGDGGYREQYF,TGTGCCTGGGATGGGGACGGAGGGTATCGCGAGCAGTACTTC
TRBV9,15,TRBJ2-1,.,.,CASSVEGNSYNEQFF,TGTGCCAGCAGCGTAGAGGGGAACTCTTACAATGAGCAGTTCTTC
TRBV6-2/TRBV6-3,13,TRBJ2-1,many,.,CASSYSLRFEQFF,TGTGCCAGCAGTTACTCGCTGAGGTTTGAGCAGTTCTTC
TRBV7-2,15,TRBJ2-1,many,.,CASSLDQVSYNEQFF,TGTGCCAGCAGCTTAGATCAGGTCTCCTACAATGAGCAGTTCTTC
TRBV2,19,TRBJ1-4,.,TRBD1,CASTPHAGTGVSTNEKLFF,TGTGCCAGCACCCCGCACGCCGGGACAGGGGTCTCAACTAATGAAAAACTGTTTTTT
TRBV20-1,13,TRBJ2-2,few,TRBD2,CSATSSGTGELFF,TGCAGTGCTACGTCTAGCGGTACCGGGGAGCTGTTTTTT
TRBV28,14,TRBJ2-2,many,.,CASSLPVPWGELFF,TGTGCCAGCAGTTTGCCGGTCCCGTGGGGGGAGCTGTTTTTT
TRBV10-3,14,TRBJ2-7,.,TRBD1,CATQDRVRALEQYF,TGTGCCACCCAGGACAGGGTAAGGGCCCTAGAGCAGTACTTC
TRBV20-1,11,TRBJ1-1,many,.,CSAEGAYRGFF,TGCAGTGCAGAGGGAGCGTACCGGGGCTTCTTT
TRBV4-3,13,TRBJ1-1,few,.,CASSQDGRTEAFF,TGCGCCAGCAGCCAAGATGGACGCACTGAAGCTTTCTTT
TRBV18,14,TRBJ2-7,many,.,CASSPASHSYEQYF,TGTGCCAGCTCACCAGCTAGCCATTCCTACGAGCAGTACTTC
TRBV20-1,15,TRBJ2-7,few,TRBD2,CSARGTSGKAYEQYF,TGCAGCGCTAGAGGGACTAGCGGAAAAGCCTACGAGCAGTACTTC
TRBV6-6,12,TRBJ1-1,many,.,CASSYNRVEAFF,TGTGCCAGCAGTTACAATCGGGTTGAAGCTTTCTTT
TRBV30,14,TRBJ1-6,.,.,CAWSGTVYNSPLHF,TGTGCCTGGAGTGGGACAGTCTATAATTCACCCCTCCACTTT
TRBV27,15,TRBJ2-1,many,.,CASSPTGTMDNEQFF,TGTGCCAGCAGTCCTACAGGGACCATGGACAATGAGCAGTTCTTC
TRBV5-1,15,TRBJ1-1,.,.,CASSLARDLNTEAFF,TGCGCCAGCAGCTTGGCCCGGGACTTAAACACTGAAGCTTTCTTT
TRBV2,13,TRBJ2-5,many,.,CASSQPLKQTQYF,TGTGCCAGCAGCCAGCCACTCAAGCAGACCCAGTACTTC
TRBV7-3,15,TRBJ2-7,many,TRBD1,CASSLNSGGGYEQYF,TGTGCCAGCAGCTTAAACTCAGGGGGCGGATACGAGCAGTACTTC
TRBV11-2,15,TRBJ2-7,many,.,CASSLGLASSYEQYF,TGTGCCAGCAGCTTAGGGCTAGCCTCCTCCTACGAGCAGTACTTC
TRBV4-2,17,TRBJ2-7,few,.,CASSPGLMGGIDYEQYF,TGTGCCAGCAGCCCTGGATTAATGGGGGGAATCGACTACGAGCAGTACTTC
TRBV7-9,14,TRBJ1-1,many,.,CASSLDGGNTEAFF,TGTGCCAGCAGCTTAGATGGGGGGAACACTGAAGCTTTCTTT
TRBV4-3,18,TRBJ2-1,few,.,CASSQVWLRDRPSNEQFF,TGCGCCAGCAGCCAAGTCTGGCTTAGGGATAGGCCGTCGAATGAGCAGTTCTTC
TRBV2,13,TRBJ2-7,few,TRBD2,CAAASGREGEQYF,TGTGCCGCAGCCTCAGGGCGGGAGGGCGAGCAGTACTTC
TRBV9,15,TRBJ1-3,many,.,CASSVDGTSGNTIYF,TGTGCCAGCAGCGTAGACGGCACCTCTGGAAACACCATATATTTT
TRBV5-1,11,TRBJ2-1,few,.,CASRDSNEQFF,TGCGCCAGCAGAGACAGTAATGAGCAGTTCTTC
TRBV7-2,16,TRBJ1-5,many,TRBD1,CASSTSGGIRHQPQHF,TGTGCCAGCAGCACTTCAGGGGGTATCAGGCATCAGCCCCAGCATTTT